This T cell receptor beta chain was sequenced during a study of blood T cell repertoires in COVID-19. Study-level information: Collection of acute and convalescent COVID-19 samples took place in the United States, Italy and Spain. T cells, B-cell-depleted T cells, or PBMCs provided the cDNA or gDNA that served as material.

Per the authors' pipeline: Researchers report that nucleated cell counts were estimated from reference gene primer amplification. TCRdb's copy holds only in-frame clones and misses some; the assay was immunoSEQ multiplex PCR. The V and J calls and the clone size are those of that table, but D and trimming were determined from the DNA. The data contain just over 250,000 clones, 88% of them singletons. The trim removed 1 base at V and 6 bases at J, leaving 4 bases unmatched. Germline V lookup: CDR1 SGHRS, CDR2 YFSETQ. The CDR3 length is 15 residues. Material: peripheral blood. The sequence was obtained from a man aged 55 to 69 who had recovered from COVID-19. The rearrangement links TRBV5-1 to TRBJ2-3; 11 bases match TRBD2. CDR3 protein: CASSLRSSGGDTQYF. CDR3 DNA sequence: TGCGCCAGCAGCTTGCGGTCTAGCGGGGGGGATACGCAGTATTTT.